This T cell receptor beta chain was found in a study of T cells after yellow fever vaccination. Overall study: Some fractions had low cell numbers, and these were prepared with SMART-Seq v4 Ultra Low Input. Study findings and constraints: Shared CD4/CD8 clonotypes were a small share, likely from convergent recombination. Though weaker, the secondary response peaked faster, on day 5 versus 15. The booster response re-showed most primary clones: approximately 97% CD4, approximately 90% CD8.

TCRdb recomputed calls from the 5' RACE reads with MiXCR, one row per CDR3 protein. This table holds 500,000 to 550,000 distinct CDR3 sequences, roughly 22% found once. This CDR3 has 16 residues. V dropped 5 bases and J dropped 4; count of bases not matched to a gene: 10. Germline values: CDR1 SGHNT, CDR2 YYREEE (reference sequence). As concerns this clonotype: Its target is not known.

This chain connects TRBV5-4 to TRBJ2-5; 11 bases align to TRBD2. This receptor was obtained from a young man who received the YFV17D yellow fever vaccine. This specimen was PBMCs, taken roughly 20 days after the first yellow fever vaccination. The CDR3 sequence: CASSSWTSGLLETQYF. In DNA, the CDR3 is TGTGCCAGCAGTTCTTGGACTAGCGGGCTTTTAGAGACCCAGTACTTC. The variable domain in full, with the rest retrieved from reference TRBV5-4 and TRBJ2-5, is ETGVTQSPTHLIKTRGQQVTLRCSSQSGHNTVSWYQQALGQGPQFIFQYYREEENGRGNFPPRFSGLQFPNYSSELNVNALELDDSALYLCASSSWTSGLLETQYFGPGTRLLVL.